These 20 T cell receptor beta chains share one sample of origin, sequenced in a study of T cells after yellow fever vaccination. TCRdb re-called the 5' RACE reads through MiXCR, storing one row per CDR3 protein. The table has about 160,000 distinct CDR3 sequences, 6.5% to 8.5% seen once. The specimen was CD4+ T cells sorted from PBMCs, collected around 5 days after the first yellow fever vaccination. The receptors derive from a man aged 18 to 30 who received the YFV17D yellow fever vaccine.

This clonotype was found many times. V is TRBV7-3 and J is TRBJ2-1; D may be TRBD1 (6 bases). CDR1 is SGHTA, CDR2 FQGTGA, per germline. V dropped 2 bases and J dropped 7 bases, with 15 bases sitting between them. The CDR3 is 15 amino acids. CDR3 bases: TGTGCCAGCAGCTTACAGGGGAACGGTAATAATGAGCAGTTCTTC. Translation gives CASSLQGNGNNEQFF.

This chain uses TRBV15 with TRBJ2-1; D might be TRBD2 (6 bases). The CDR3 consists of 12 residues. CDR1 is LNHNV and CDR2 is YYDKDF in the germline V gene (reference sequence). V lost 4 bases and J lost 9, with 10 bases in between. Written as DNA, the CDR3 is TGTGCCACCAGCAAAAGGGACTCTGAGCAGTTCTTC. This codes for CATSKRDSEQFF.

This clonotype was picked up a small number of times. V usage is TRBV7-2 and J usage is TRBJ2-3; D tentatively fits TRBD1 or TRBD2 (5 bases each). This CDR3 region has 15 residues. V was pared by 1 base and J by 5 bases, with 13 bases between. Germline CDR1 and CDR2: SGHTA and FQGNSA. CDR3 nucleotide sequence: TGTGCCAGCAGCTTAGAGGGGACGACCCTAGATACGCAGTATTTT. It is translated as CASSLEGTTLDTQYF.

This clonotype was counted many times. The chain is built from TRBV10-3 and TRBJ2-4, with D possibly TRBD1 on 6 matching bases. CDR1 and CDR2 from the germline V gene are ENHRY and SYGVKD. The CDR3 runs 16 residues. Trimming removed 4 bases from V and 4 bases from J, with 17 bases in between. CDR3 coding DNA: TGTGCCATCAGTGGGCAGGACAGTCCATCAAAAAACATTCAGTACTTC. As protein: CAISGQDSPSKNIQYF.

The CDR3 nucleotides are TGTGCCAGCAGCCAACGGACGGGTACCGTGGGATTTTCACCCCTCCACTTT. Its protein product is CASSQRTGTVGFSPLHF. The chain combines TRBV12-3 or TRBV12-4 with TRBJ1-6; D gene ambiguous. CDR3 length equals 17 residues. With 6 bases removed from V and 9 bases from J, the gap between germline ends came to 24 bases.

This clonotype has at least ten counts. J is TRBJ2-2 and V is TRBV12-3 or TRBV12-4; 12 bases are a match to TRBD2. Trimming removed 2 bases from V and 4 bases from J; junction bases left unmatched: 2. The CDR3 consists of 16 residues. The CDR3: CASSLLAGGPTGELFF. CDR3 coding DNA: TGTGCCAGCAGTTTACTAGCGGGGGGGCCCACCGGGGAGCTGTTTTTT.

The gene calls are TRBV5-4 and TRBJ2-1, with D perhaps matching TRBD1 or TRBD2 (8 bases each). CDR3 size: 15 residues. Germline V CDR1 and CDR2: SGHNT, YYREEE (reference sequence). The V gene lost 2 bases and the J gene lost 8 bases, with 17 bases spanning the gap. CDR3 sequence (DNA): TGTGCCAGCAGCTTAAGACAGGGGCGGGGGGATGAGCAGTTCTTC. It specifies CASSLRQGRGDEQFF.

This clonotype was recorded at least ten times. The chain employs TRBV25-1 and TRBJ1-4, with no clear D. Germline loops: CDR1 MGHDK, CDR2 SYGVNS. V was pared by 2 bases and J by 11 bases, with 15 bases between. The length of the CDR3 is 14 residues. In DNA form, the CDR3 reads TGTGCCAGCAGTGAAACACGCGTAATGAAGAAACTGTTTTTT. Translation gives CASSETRVMKKLFF.

This clonotype turned up a few times. The genes are TRBV11-2 and TRBJ2-7; D perhaps matches TRBD1 (6 bases). The CDR3 is 15 amino acids. V dropped 4 bases and J dropped 2 bases, with 15 bases sitting between them. Germline CDR1 reads SGHAT; CDR2 reads FQNNGV. CDR3 nucleotides: TGTGCCAGCAGCTCCTCGTCTTGGACAGCCTACGAGCAGTACTTC. Its protein is CASSSSSWTAYEQYF. Full variable domain (remainder filled in from reference TRBV11-2 and TRBJ2-7): EAGVAQSPRYKIIEKRQSVAFWCNPISGHATLYWYQQILGQGPKLLIQFQNNGVVDDSQLPKDRFSAERLKGVDSTLKIQPAKLEDSAVYLCASSSSSWTAYEQYFGPGTRLTVT.

The gene calls are TRBV30 and TRBJ2-5; possible D gene TRBD2, 6 bases. The V gene lost 0 bases and the J gene lost 2 bases, with 7 bases spanning the gap. Germline V gives CDR1 GTSNPN, CDR2 SVGIG (reference sequence). CDR3 size: 13 residues. DNA of the CDR3: TGTGCCTGGAGTGTGGGGGGTCAAGAGACCCAGTACTTC. Amino acids: CAWSVGGQETQYF.

The chain's CDR3 is CASSTDRAGQDEQFF. The CDR3, as DNA: TGTGCCAGTAGTACGGACAGGGCGGGTCAAGATGAGCAGTTCTTC. This chain joins TRBV19 and TRBJ2-1; 8 bases agree with TRBD1. J lost 8 bases, V lost 4 bases, and 10 bases had no gene match. The CDR3 loop spans 15 amino acids. CDR1 is LNHDA and CDR2 is SQIVND in the germline V gene (reference sequence). The complete variable domain, with remaining parts taken from reference TRBV19 and TRBJ2-1, reads DGGITQSPKYLFRKEGQNVTLSCEQNLNHDAMYWYRQDPGQGLRLIYYSQIVNDFQKGDIAEGYSVSREKKESFPLTVTSAQKNPTAFYLCASSTDRAGQDEQFFGPGTRLTVL.

This clonotype has at least ten counts. The J gene is TRBJ2-5, the V gene TRBV5-1, with D tentatively TRBD1 or TRBD2 (5 bases each). This CDR3 is built from 16 residues. Germline V gene data show CDR1 as SGHRS and CDR2 as YFSETQ. Trimming stripped 4 bases from V and 5 bases from J, with 21 bases between. The DNA of the CDR3 is TGCGCCAGCAGCGTAGTTCCCGGGACGGCGGCGGAGACCCAGTACTTC. Translating it yields CASSVVPGTAAETQYF.

This clonotype was detected a few times. CDR3 sequence: CASSSNPNEKLFF. The CDR3 DNA reads TGTGCCAGCAGCTCTAACCCGAATGAAAAACTGTTTTTT. J is TRBJ1-4 and V is TRBV5-6; D uncertain. CDR1 and CDR2 (germline): SGHDT, YYEEEE. V dropped 3 bases and J dropped 5 bases, with 8 bases sitting between them. The CDR3 runs to 13 residues.

This clonotype was seen at least ten times. The chain recombines TRBV4-3 with TRBJ1-2, with a tentative D call TRBD1 (5 bases). Per the germline V gene, CDR1 is LGHNA and CDR2 is YSLEER. V lost 0 bases, J lost 3 bases, and 14 bases lay in between. CDR3 length: 16 residues. The CDR3 DNA sequence: TGCGCCAGCAGCCAAGAAGGAAGGGGCCGAGACTATGGCTACACCTTC. It specifies CASSQEGRGRDYGYTF.

V is TRBV27 and J is TRBJ1-1; 9 bases line up with TRBD1. The junction had 10 bases not matched to a gene; V was cut back by 5 bases and J by 0 bases. CDR1 is MNHEY, CDR2 SMNVEV, per germline (reference sequence). The CDR3 loop spans 17 amino acids. The CDR3 DNA reads as TGTGCCAGCAGTAGGGCGGGACAGGGAATCCTGAACACTGAAGCTTTCTTT. It codes for CASSRAGQGILNTEAFF.

In this sample, this clonotype turned up many times. J is TRBJ2-7 and V is TRBV29-1; possibly TRBD1 for D (6 bases). The CDR3 is 12 residues long. V lost 5 bases, J lost 2 bases, and 10 bases lay in between. In germline, CDR1 is SQVTM, CDR2 ANQGSEA. The CDR3 sequence: CSVQWGPYEQYV. The DNA for the CDR3 is TGCAGCGTTCAATGGGGGCCCTACGAGCAGTACGTC.

This chain connects TRBV19 to TRBJ2-2, with D unresolved. Germline V lookup: CDR1 LNHDA, CDR2 SQIVND (reference sequence). The CDR3 spans 12 residues. V was shortened by 9 bases and J by 5 bases, with 10 bases between the two germline ends. CDR3 in amino acids: CASQTLTGELFF. The CDR3 DNA follows: TGTGCCAGCCAAACCTTGACCGGGGAGCTGTTTTTT.

This clonotype was detected ten times or more. The chain recombines TRBV20-1 with TRBJ2-1; D possibly uses TRBD1 or TRBD2 (7 bases each). The CDR3 is 13 residues long. Germline V gene sequence: CDR1 DFQATT, CDR2 SNEGSKA (reference sequence). Deletions cut 5 bases from V and 9 bases from J, with 17 bases between. As DNA, the CDR3 is TGCAGTGCTCAGGGGGGGTTACGCGCTGAGCAGTTCTTC. It translates to CSAQGGLRAEQFF.

The chain uses TRBV4-2 and TRBJ1-1; TRBD1 matches at 7 bases. Germline loops: CDR1 LGHNA, CDR2 YNFKEQ. The CDR3 runs to 16 residues. V dropped 1 base and J dropped 3; count of bases not matched to a gene: 8. This CDR3 is CASSQGRPQGDTEAFF. CDR3 sequence (DNA): TGTGCCAGCAGCCAAGGACGCCCTCAGGGGGACACTGAAGCTTTCTTT.

The chain uses TRBV4-1 and TRBJ2-2; D unresolved. V was pared by 5 bases and J by 0 bases, with 13 bases between. The CDR3 sequence is 16 residues long. Looked up from germline, CDR1 is MGHRA and CDR2 is YSYEKL. CDR3 nucleotides: TGCGCCAGCAGCGACCGATTCGACACGAACACCGGGGAGCTGTTTTTT. Translating it yields CASSDRFDTNTGELFF.